One and the same sample provided the 3 T cell receptor beta chains below, sequenced in a study of blood T cell repertoires in COVID-19 (dated by TCRdb to the early 2020s). The library was prepared using the immunoSEQ multiplex PCR assay. Here the immuneACCESS table is served through TCRdb, limited to in-frame sequences with V and J called. Missing clones are a known gap in these copies; in checked studies unresolved V genes cover under half, and the rest lacks a known reason. This sample comprises 150,000 to 200,000 clones, around four fifths of them detected only once. Around 6.9% of the sample is taken by the ten largest. The sequencing input was peripheral blood. The receptors originated from a human donor with acute or convalescent COVID-19. The donor label of this sample is uncertain.

This chain connects TRBV3-1 (or the pseudogene TRBV3-2) to TRBJ2-1; TRBD1 aligns across 7 bases. Per the germline V gene, CDR1 is LGHDT and CDR2 is YNNKEL (reference sequence). V lost 6 bases and J lost 1; bases outside the gene matches: 15. The CDR3 covers 18 residues. CDR3 sequence: CASRPGTANLGSYNEQFF. CDR3 in DNA: TGTGCCAGCAGACCCGGGACAGCAAACCTTGGGTCCTACAATGAGCAGTTCTTC.

For the CDR3, the DNA is TGTGCCTGGAGTGCCAGGGGGCTACTGAACACTGAAGCTTTCTTT. It codes for CAWSARGLLNTEAFF. J is TRBJ1-1 and V is TRBV30; 8 bases line up with TRBD1. J was trimmed by 0 bases and V by 1 base; bases with no gene match: 4. The CDR3 contains 15 residues. The germline V gene has CDR1 GTSNPN and CDR2 SVGIG (reference sequence).

The chain recombines TRBV7-3 with TRBJ2-3, with TRBD2 as a possible D gene (5 bases). CDR1 SGHTA and CDR2 FQGTGA come from the germline V gene. The length of the CDR3 is 14 residues. The ends were cut back, 3 bases at V and 0 bases at J, with 7 bases in the middle. For the CDR3, the DNA is TGTGCCAGCAGCTTTAGCGCTAGCACAGATACGCAGTATTTT. Protein sequence: CASSFSASTDTQYF.